This TCR beta chain was recovered during a study of spatial heterogeneity in lung cancer. Across the whole study: Sequencing of follow-up PBMC samples took place when they were available, at a median of around two years after resection.

This clonotype was seen at least ten times. Its cognate antigen is unknown. Every TCR cDNA molecule bore its own unique molecular identifier. From the 5' RACE reads, TCRdb called clonotypes with MiXCR, one entry per CDR3 protein. There are about 52,000 distinct CDR3 sequences in the sample; about 7.4% occur only once, and around 33% lies in the top ten. Study-level results: Ubiquitous expanded tumor TCRs were seen in blood more at resection than at follow-up.

Time point described: blood at routine non-recurrence follow-up after resection. The input material, whole RNA from tumor, nontumor lung or frozen PBMC, was sequenced unsorted. The CDR3 is 12 residues long. CDR1 is KGHDR and CDR2 is SFDVKD in the germline V gene. Trimming cost V 7 bases and J 5 bases, with 11 bases left between them. This chain connects TRBV24-1 to TRBJ2-7; no reliable D call. This specimen consisted of PBMCs, obtained at follow-up. This receptor was identified in a female donor with early-stage non-small cell lung cancer. The CDR3 loop reads CATRCRIHEQYF. CDR3 nucleotides: TGTGCCACCAGGTGCCGAATTCACGAGCAGTACTTC.